The 8 T cell receptor beta chains below come from one sample, sequenced in a study of blood T cells in healthy people across ages. Using a J-beta primer mix together with a sample-barcoded 5' primer, a second PCR was run for roughly 6 to 11 cycles. Each CDR3 protein is one row after TCRdb ran MiXCR on the 5' RACE reads. This table holds 1 million to 1.2 million distinct CDR3 sequences, roughly two fifths found once. Specimen: blood. Receptor source: a man between 18 and 29 years old in good health.

This chain links TRBV7-9 with TRBJ1-1; D is unresolved. The CDR3 runs to 15 residues. Deletions cut 2 bases from V and 0 bases from J, with 10 bases between. Germline CDR1 SEHNR, CDR2 FQNEAQ (reference sequence). CDR3 sequence (DNA): TGTGCCAGCAGCTTAAAGGGAGAATTGAACACTGAAGCTTTCTTT. This translates into CASSLKGELNTEAFF.

V gene TRBV6-5 combines with J gene TRBJ2-1; the D gene is possibly TRBD1 (6 bases). Trimming removed 5 bases at V and 5 bases at J, with 16 bases between. The CDR3 totals 15 residues. From germline, CDR1 is MNHEY and CDR2 SVGAGI. Here the CDR3 reads CASSVRWQGHNEQFF. CDR3 bases: TGTGCCAGCAGTGTTCGCTGGCAGGGGCACAATGAGCAGTTCTTC.

For this clonotype: This could be a read error, since a much larger clone is one nucleotide away. The chain couples TRBV27 to TRBJ1-1; D ambiguous. Trimming took 8 bases from V and 4 from J, leaving 5 bases between them. The CDR3 runs to 10 residues. Germline V lookup: CDR1 MNHEY, CDR2 SMNVEV (reference sequence). The chain's CDR3 is CASWGTEAFF. The CDR3 nucleotides read TGTGCCAGCTGGGGCACTGAAGCTTTCTTT.

This clonotype occurred a few times. This rearrangement joins TRBV20-1 to TRBJ1-1, with a tentative D call TRBD1 (6 bases). This CDR3 has 17 residues. The germline V gene has CDR1 DFQATT and CDR2 SNEGSKA (reference sequence). V lost 0 bases to trimming and J lost 1 base, with 18 bases between them. The CDR3: CSARDFMGGPKNTEAFF. The CDR3 DNA reads as TGCAGTGCTAGAGATTTTATGGGGGGCCCGAAGAACACTGAAGCTTTCTTT.

This chain links TRBV18 with TRBJ1-2, with a weak D call TRBD1 (5 bases). This CDR3 comprises 13 residues. The germline CDR1 and CDR2 sequences are KGHSH and LQKENI. The V end was cut by 5 bases, the J end by 8 bases, with 15 bases between. The CDR3 sequence: CASSKFTGYGYTF. CDR3 coding DNA: TGTGCCAGCTCAAAATTTACAGGTTACGGCTACACCTTC.

This clonotype was seen only a few times. The gene calls are TRBV7-2 and TRBJ2-1; 9 nucleotides line up with TRBD2. The V and J ends lost 0 bases and 5 bases, in that order; junction bases with no gene match: 8. The CDR3 is made up of 17 amino acids. Germline CDR1 reads SGHTA; CDR2 reads FQGNSA. The DNA of the CDR3 is TGTGCCAGCAGCTTAGCTCGTGGCGGGGGGGCCGACAATGAGCAGTTCTTC. Translation gives CASSLARGGGADNEQFF.

The J gene is TRBJ2-5, the V gene TRBV7-9; TRBD1 aligns across 9 bases. Trimming at V came to 6 bases and at J to 4 bases, leaving 9 bases not matched to a gene. This CDR3 contains 15 residues. In germline, CDR1 is SEHNR, CDR2 FQNEAQ (reference sequence). The CDR3 DNA reads TGTGCCAGCAGAGGACAGGGGCTGAGTACAGAGACCCAGTACTTC. It is translated as CASRGQGLSTETQYF.

The sample holds a few counts of this clonotype. The chain's CDR3 is CAISGTNQPQHF. CDR3 DNA: TGTGCCATCAGTGGGACCAATCAGCCCCAGCATTTT. V and J are TRBV10-3 and TRBJ1-5; D unresolved. The CDR3 extends over 12 amino acids. V lost 4 bases to trimming and J lost 3 bases, with 4 bases between them. Per the germline V gene, CDR1 is ENHRY and CDR2 is SYGVKD.